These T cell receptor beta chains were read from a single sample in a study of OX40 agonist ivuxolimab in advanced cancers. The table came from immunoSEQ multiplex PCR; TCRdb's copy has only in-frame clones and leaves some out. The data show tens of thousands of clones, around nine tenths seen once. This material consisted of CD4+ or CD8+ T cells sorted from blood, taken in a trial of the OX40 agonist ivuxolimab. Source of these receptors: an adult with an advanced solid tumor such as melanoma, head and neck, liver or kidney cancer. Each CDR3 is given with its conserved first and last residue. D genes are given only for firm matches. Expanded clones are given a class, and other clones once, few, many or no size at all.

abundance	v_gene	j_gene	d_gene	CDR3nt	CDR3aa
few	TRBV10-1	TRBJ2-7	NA	TGCGCCAAAGGACTACCAGTCGGCTCCTACGAGCAGTACTTC	CAKGLPVGSYEQYF
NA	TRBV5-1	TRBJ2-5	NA	TGCGCCACCACACCCGGTGGAGGGGCCATAGAGACCCAGTACTTC	CATTPGGGAIETQYF
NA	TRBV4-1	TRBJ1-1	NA	TGCGCCAGCAGCCAACCTGGGGCAGGGAGGGCTTTCTTT	CASSQPGAGRAFF
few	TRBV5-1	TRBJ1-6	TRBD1	TGCGCCAGCAGCCCGCGACAGGGGGCAACTGCATCACCCCTCCACTTT	CASSPRQGATASPLHF
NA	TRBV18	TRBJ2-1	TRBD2	TGTGCCAGCTCACCACCTAGCGGGGGAGTATACAATGAGCAGTTCTTC	CASSPPSGGVYNEQFF
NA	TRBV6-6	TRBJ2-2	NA	TGTGCCAGCAGTTACTCGGCCGGCGGGGAGCTGTTTTTT	CASSYSAGGELFF
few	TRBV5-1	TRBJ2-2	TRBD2	TGCGCCAGCAGCTTGGGGACTAGCGGGGTTGGCACCGGGGAGCTGTTTTTT	CASSLGTSGVGTGELFF
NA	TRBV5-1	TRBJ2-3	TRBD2	TGCGCCAGCAGCTCAGCTAGCGGGGTACCAGATACGCAGTATTTT	CASSSASGVPDTQYF
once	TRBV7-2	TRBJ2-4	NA	TGTGCCAGCAGCGCCACGACAGTAGCCAAAAACATTCAGTACTTC	CASSATTVAKNIQYF
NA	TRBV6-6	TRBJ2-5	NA	TGTGCCAGCATAAGGAGGGTAGGGGAGACCCAGTACTTC	CASIRRVGETQYF
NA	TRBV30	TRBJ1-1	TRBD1	TGTGCCTGGAGAAGGTGGGGGACAGGAGGAGCTGAAGCTTTCTTT	CAWRRWGTGGAEAFF
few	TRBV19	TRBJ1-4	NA	TGTGCCAGTGCCCCCGGGACTTCTCGGAAACTGTTTTTT	CASAPGTSRKLFF
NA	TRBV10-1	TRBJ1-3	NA	TGCGTCAGGGAGGTAGGAAACACCATATATTTT	CVREVGNTIYF
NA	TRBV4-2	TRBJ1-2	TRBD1	TGTGCCAGCAGCCAGCTACAGGGGGGGTACACCTTC	CASSQLQGGYTF
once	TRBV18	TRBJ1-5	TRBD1	TGTGCCAGCTCACCACAACAGGGGGTAATTCAGCCCCAGCATTTT	CASSPQQGVIQPQHF
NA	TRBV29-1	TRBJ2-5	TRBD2	TGCAGCGTTGTCTCTGCGGGGGGACGCGAGACCCAGTACTTC	CSVVSAGGRETQYF
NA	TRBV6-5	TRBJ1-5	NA	TGTGCCAGCAGGAACACAGGGAGCAATCAGCCCCAGCATTTT	CASRNTGSNQPQHF
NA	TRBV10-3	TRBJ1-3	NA	TGTGCCATCAGTGAAGCGACCTCTGGAAACACCATATATTTT	CAISEATSGNTIYF
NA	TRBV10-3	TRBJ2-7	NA	TGTGCCATCAGGCCAACAGGGCCCCTATCCTACGAGCAGTACTTC	CAIRPTGPLSYEQYF
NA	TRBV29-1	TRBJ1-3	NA	TGCAGCGTTATCTTTGGGGGAAACACCATATATTTT	CSVIFGGNTIYF
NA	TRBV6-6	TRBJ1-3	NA	TGTGCCAGCACCCAAACGGGGGGAAACACCATATATTTT	CASTQTGGNTIYF
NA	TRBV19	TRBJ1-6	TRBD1	TGTGCCAGTAGTACCGGGACAGGGGGAGGTTCACCCCTCCACTTT	CASSTGTGGGSPLHF
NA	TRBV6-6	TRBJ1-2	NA	TGTGCCAGCAGTTACGGGCAGGGAGGTTATGGCTACACCTTC	CASSYGQGGYGYTF
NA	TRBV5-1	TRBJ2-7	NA	TGCGCCAGCAGCCCGCTCGGACCGTCATACGAGCAGTACTTC	CASSPLGPSYEQYF
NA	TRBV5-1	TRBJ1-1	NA	TGCGCCAGCAGCCGGGTGAGGAGCGGGGACACTGAAGCTTTCTTT	CASSRVRSGDTEAFF
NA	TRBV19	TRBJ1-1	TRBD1	TGTGCCAGTACATGGTCAGGACAGGGGGTGAGGGGCACTGAAGCTTTCTTT	CASTWSGQGVRGTEAFF
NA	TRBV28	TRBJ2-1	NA	TGTGCCAGCAGTTTGCCGCCTCGACTCGGAGGCATCAATGAGCAGTTCTTC	CASSLPPRLGGINEQFF
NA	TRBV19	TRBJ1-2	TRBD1	TGTGCCAGTAGTCCGGACAGGGGGGACGGCTACACCTTC	CASSPDRGDGYTF
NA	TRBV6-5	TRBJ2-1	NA	TGTGCCAGCAGTTACTTCGTGGGGGGGCCTGGCGAGCAGTTCTTC	CASSYFVGGPGEQFF
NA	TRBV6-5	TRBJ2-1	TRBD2	TGTGCCAGCAGTCCCCGGACTAGCGGGTACAATGAGCAGTTCTTC	CASSPRTSGYNEQFF
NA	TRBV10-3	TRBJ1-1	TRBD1	TGTGCCATCAGTGAGGAGGGGGCCCCCGACACTGAAGCTTTCTTT	CAISEEGAPDTEAFF
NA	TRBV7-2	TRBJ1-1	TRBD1	TGTGCCAGCAGCTTAGAGGCCAGGGGGACTGAAGCTTTCTTT	CASSLEARGTEAFF
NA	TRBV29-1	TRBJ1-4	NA	TGCAGCGTCTCGACAGGCGGGGATGAAAAACTGTTTTTT	CSVSTGGDEKLFF
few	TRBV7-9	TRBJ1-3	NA	TGTGCCAGCATCCCCCGGGTTACTGGAAACACCATATATTTT	CASIPRVTGNTIYF
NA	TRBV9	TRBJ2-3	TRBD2	TGTGCCAGCAGCGTAGAGGGCGGGGGGGGCACAGATACGCAGTATTTT	CASSVEGGGGTDTQYF
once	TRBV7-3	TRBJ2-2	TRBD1	TGTGCCAGCAGCATAGGACAGGGGGTCCCCGGGGAGCTGTTTTTT	CASSIGQGVPGELFF
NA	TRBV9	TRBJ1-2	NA	TGTGCCAGCAGCGTAGGGGCGGAGGGTGGGGGCTACACCTTC	CASSVGAEGGGYTF
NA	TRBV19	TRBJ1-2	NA	TGTGCCAGTAGTATAGATCAATCGGGCAGGCGTAACTATGGCTACACCTTC	CASSIDQSGRRNYGYTF
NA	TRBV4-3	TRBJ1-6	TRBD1	TGCGCCAGCAGCCAAAAGGCCGAACAGGGGTTCTCCTATAATTCACCCCTCCACTTT	CASSQKAEQGFSYNSPLHF
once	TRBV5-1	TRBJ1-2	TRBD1	TGCGCCAGCTCCGGGACAGAGAACTATGGCTACACCTTC	CASSGTENYGYTF
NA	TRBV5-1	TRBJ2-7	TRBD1	TGCGCCAGCAGCAACCCGACAGGGGGCGAGTACTTC	CASSNPTGGEYF
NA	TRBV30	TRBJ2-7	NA	TGTGCCTGGAAGAGAGGGAGGAACGAGCAGTACTTC	CAWKRGRNEQYF
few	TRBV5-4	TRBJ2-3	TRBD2	TGTGCCAGCAGCTTGGACGGGGGGGCCACAGATACGCAGTATTTT	CASSLDGGATDTQYF
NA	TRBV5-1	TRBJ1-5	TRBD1	TGCGCCAGCAGCTTGGACAGGGGGGATCAGCCCCAGCATTTT	CASSLDRGDQPQHF
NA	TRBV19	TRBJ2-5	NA	TGTGCCAGTAGTGCAGAGACTTATCAAGAGACCCAGTACTTC	CASSAETYQETQYF